The clone carrying this TCR beta chain was seen more than once but under ten times. These data come from a study of CD8 T cells in ankylosing spondylitis. Germline V CDR1 and CDR2: SGHDT, YYEEEE. This CDR3 contains 16 residues. V shed 0 bases and J 3 bases; nucleotides not matched to a gene: 6. TCRdb reprocessed the 5' RACE reads via MiXCR and lists one record per CDR3 protein. The sample records approximately 150,000 distinct CDR3 sequences, around 8.9% being singletons. What was sequenced was blood, either unsorted or a sorted T cell fraction (not recorded which). This TCR was sampled from a female donor with ankylosing spondylitis or in good health (not recorded which). This chain links TRBV5-6 with TRBJ2-1, with 7 bases fitting TRBD2. CDR3 protein: CASSLARAGVYNEQFF. The CDR3 DNA follows: TGTGCCAGCAGCTTGGCCAGGGCGGGAGTCTACAATGAGCAGTTCTTC. Based on the CDR3 plus reference TRBV5-6 and TRBJ2-1, the full variable domain is DAGVTQSPTHLIKTRGQQVTLRCSPKSGHDTVSWYQQALGQGPQFIFQYYEEEERQRGNFPDRFSGHQFPNYSSELNVNALLLGDSALYLCASSLARAGVYNEQFFGPGTRLTVL.